This T cell receptor (beta chain) comes out of a study of blood T cell repertoires in COVID-19. Data came from immunoSEQ multiplex PCR; TCRdb stores just in-frame clones and leaves some out. Of about 240,000 clones listed, approximately 86% are singletons. Researchers sorted participants into cohorts using their self-reported clinical history. Deletions cut 4 bases from V and 5 bases from J, with 14 bases between. CDR3 length: 14 amino acids. The V gene's germline CDR1 is DFQATT and CDR2 SNEGSKA (reference sequence). This chain joins TRBV20-1 and TRBJ2-2, with TRBD1 as a possible D gene (5 bases). The sample taken for sequencing was PBMCs or T cells enriched from blood (not recorded which). This TCR was sampled from a woman younger than 45 with acute COVID-19. CDR3 coding DNA: TGCAGTGCTATTGAGGAAGGGGCAACCGGGGAGCTGTTTTTT. As protein: CSAIEEGATGELFF.